Below, 21 T cell receptor beta chains from the same sample are listed, as sequenced in a study of shared clonotypes between healthy human individuals. Using immunoSEQ multiplex PCR, the repertoire was profiled, and TCRdb retains in-frame clones only, with some absent. The sample holds 550,000 to 850,000 clones, 72% seen once. Material: memory CD4+ T cells sorted from blood. Subset: CD45RA-negative fraction. These TCRs come from a woman in her 30s in good health.

In this sample, this clone turned up once. V and J are TRBV28 and TRBJ2-7; 11 bases fit TRBD1. The CDR3 sequence is 15 residues long. Per the germline V gene, CDR1 is MDHEN and CDR2 is SYDVKM. The V and J ends lost 3 bases and 3 bases, in that order; junction bases with no gene match: 4. As DNA, the CDR3 is TGTGCCAGCAGTTTTCGAGGGACAGGGGGCTACGAGCAGTACTTC. Translated: CASSFRGTGGYEQYF.

V and J are TRBV4-1 and TRBJ2-1; 15 positions match TRBD2. Germline-derived CDR1 and CDR2 are MGHRA and YSYEKL. This CDR3 is built from 16 residues. The junction had 12 bases not matched to a gene; V was cut back by 9 bases and J by 9 bases. The CDR3 loop is CASKKGLAGGSFEQFF. CDR3 sequence (DNA): TGCGCCAGTAAGAAGGGACTAGCGGGAGGTTCGTTTGAGCAGTTCTTC.

The chain links TRBV28 to TRBJ1-1; D call uncertain. CDR1 is MDHEN, CDR2 SYDVKM, per germline. The V and J ends lost 2 bases and 1 base respectively, with 17 bases between them. The CDR3 has 17 residues. As DNA, the CDR3 is TGTGCCAGCAGTTTACACGGGGAGACGCGTAAGAACACTGAAGCTTTCTTT. It yields the protein CASSLHGETRKNTEAFF.

The chain joins TRBV5-1 to TRBJ1-1, with TRBD1 matching 9 bases. The length of the CDR3 is 14 residues. J was trimmed by 4 bases and V by 2 bases; bases with no gene match: 3. Germline-derived CDR1 and CDR2 are SGHRS and YFSETQ. CDR3 sequence: CASSLPTGGTEAFF. The CDR3 DNA sequence: TGCGCCAGCAGCTTACCGACAGGGGGCACTGAAGCTTTCTTT.

The chain employs TRBV2 and TRBJ2-6; 11 nucleotides match TRBD2. The germline V gene has CDR1 SNHLY and CDR2 FYNNEI. This CDR3 comprises 18 residues. Unmatched junction bases numbered 7, after V lost 6 bases and J lost 0 bases. The chain's CDR3 is CASRQLAGADSGANVLTF. DNA for the CDR3: TGTGCCAGCAGACAACTAGCGGGAGCTGACTCTGGGGCCAACGTCCTGACTTTC.

Turning to this clone: This sequence may be a read error, since a much larger clone differs from it by one base. Other DNA sequences in this sample translate to the same CDR3. The chain recombines TRBV19 with TRBJ2-1; 11 bases agree with TRBD1. The germline CDR1 and CDR2 sequences are LNHDA and SQIVND (reference sequence). The V segment lost 0 bases and the J segment 3 bases; nucleotides outside the gene matches: 4. The CDR3 spans 17 residues. In DNA, the CDR3 is TGTGCCAGTAGTATAGACTCAGGGACAGGGGGCTACAATGAGCAGTTCTTC. This sequence encodes CASSIDSGTGGYNEQFF.

The chain has TRBV11-2 and TRBJ2-5, with 7 positions matching TRBD1. The tail of the sequence fits TRBJ2-7 better, so the J call may be wrong. From germline, CDR1 is SGHAT and CDR2 FQNNGV. This CDR3 has 14 amino acids. The DNA for the CDR3 is TGTGCCAGCAGCCCGGGACAGCTCTCCTACGAGCAGTACTTC. Translating it yields CASSPGQLSYEQYF.

The genes are TRBV7-8 and TRBJ2-1; TRBD2 matches at 14 bases. Per germline, CDR1 SGHVS and CDR2 FQNEAQ. V gave up 1 base and J gave up 3 bases; unmatched junction bases: 8. The CDR3 sequence is 19 residues long. CDR3 nucleotide sequence: TGTGCCAGCAGCTTAGTGGGACTAGCGGGAGTTTTAGTCTACAATGAGCAGTTCTTC. Its protein is CASSLVGLAGVLVYNEQFF.

The chain is built from TRBV7-2 and TRBJ2-5, with 7 bases that match TRBD2. Germline CDR1 SGHTA, CDR2 FQGNSA. The CDR3 covers 12 residues. V shed 10 bases and J 5 bases; nucleotides not matched to a gene: 7. DNA for the CDR3: TGTGCCAATTCGACTAGCATTGAGACCCAGTACTTC. Its protein product is CANSTSIETQYF.

V usage is TRBV28 and J usage is TRBJ2-2; 7 bases map to TRBD2. This CDR3 comprises 15 residues. From germline, CDR1 is MDHEN and CDR2 SYDVKM. J gave up 4 bases and V 5 bases, and 7 bases lay outside the gene matches. The CDR3 nucleotides are TGTGCCAGCAGTCGGAGCGGGGACGGCACCGGGGAGCTGTTTTTT. It yields the protein CASSRSGDGTGELFF.

This chain uses TRBV2 with TRBJ2-3; tentative D call: TRBD2 (6 bases). Germline V gives CDR1 SNHLY, CDR2 FYNNEI. Trimming shortened V by 4 bases and J by 6 bases, and 11 bases separated the two germline ends. The CDR3 extends over 13 amino acids. The CDR3 here is CASSGLETDTQYF. In DNA, the CDR3 is TGTGCCAGCAGTGGACTAGAGACGGATACGCAGTATTTT.

This clone was detected only once. V and J are TRBV5-8 and TRBJ2-3, with 15 bases lining up with TRBD2. Germline CDR1 and CDR2: SGHTS and YDEGEE. V lost 3 bases, J lost 6 bases, and 5 bases stayed unmatched. The CDR3 is 16 amino acids. CDR3 residues: CASSSFGTSGRDTQYF. In DNA, the CDR3 is TGTGCCAGCAGCTCGTTCGGGACTAGCGGGAGGGATACGCAGTATTTT.

The rearrangement links TRBV14 to TRBJ2-1; 9 bases agree with TRBD2. From germline, CDR1 is SGHDN and CDR2 FVKESK. Trimming cost V 4 bases and J 6 bases; bases outside gene matches: 10. CDR3 length equals 16 residues. CDR3 nucleotides: TGTGCCAGCAGCCTCCGTCCTAGCGGGATGGGCAATGAGCAGTTCTTC. Its translation is CASSLRPSGMGNEQFF.

CDR3 nucleotides: TGTGCCAGCAGGGGCGGACTCTACAATGAGCAGTTCTTC. Translated: CASRGGLYNEQFF. J is TRBJ2-1 and V is TRBV5-8, with D possibly matching TRBD2 (5 bases). V gave up 5 bases and J gave up 3 bases, with 9 bases separating them. This CDR3 is built from 13 residues. Germline assignment: CDR1 SGHTS and CDR2 YDEGEE.

In DNA form, the CDR3 reads TGTGCCATCAGTAGTCTCGCCTCGGATAGCGGGACCGAGCAGTACTTC. This translates into CAISSLASDSGTEQYF. The rearrangement links TRBV10-3 to TRBJ2-7; TRBD2 matches at 8 bases. The CDR3 covers 16 residues. J gave up 6 bases and V 5 bases, and 15 bases lay outside the gene matches. Germline V gene sequence: CDR1 ENHRY, CDR2 SYGVKD.

J is TRBJ1-1 and V is TRBV11-2; 12 bases line up with TRBD1. In germline, CDR1 is SGHAT, CDR2 FQNNGV. V lost 5 bases and J lost 4; bases outside the gene matches: 8. The CDR3 is 16 amino acids. In DNA form, the CDR3 reads TGTGCCAGCAGCAACCGGGACAGGGGGCGAGGCACTGAAGCTTTCTTT. Protein product: CASSNRDRGRGTEAFF.

The chain uses TRBV15 and TRBJ2-3; D remains unclear. The V gene's germline CDR1 is LNHNV and CDR2 YYDKDF (reference sequence). This CDR3 has 15 residues. Trimming stripped 3 bases from V and 0 bases from J, with 10 bases between. The CDR3: CATSSNRASTDTQYF. Written as DNA, the CDR3 is TGTGCCACCAGCAGTAATCGCGCTAGCACAGATACGCAGTATTTT.

The chain uses TRBV30 and TRBJ2-1; D remains ambiguous. The CDR3 runs 13 residues. Germline CDR1 and CDR2: GTSNPN and SVGIG (reference sequence). V was pared by 1 base and J by 6 bases, with 10 bases between. CDR3 loop: CAWSGIFPNEQFF. The CDR3 DNA is TGTGCCTGGAGTGGGATTTTCCCCAATGAGCAGTTCTTC.

DNA of the CDR3: TGCGCCAGCAGCGGGGACCCGCTGAATGAAAAACTGTTTTTT. It translates to CASSGDPLNEKLFF. The chain joins TRBV5-1 to TRBJ1-4; the D gene is possibly TRBD1 (5 bases). The CDR3 sequence is 14 residues long. The V and J ends lost 4 bases and 5 bases respectively, with 12 bases between them. The germline V gene encodes CDR1 SGHRS and CDR2 YFSETQ.

This clone was seen only once. The chain couples TRBV7-8 to TRBJ1-1; perhaps TRBD1 as D (6 bases). V dropped 3 bases and J dropped 2 bases, with 10 bases sitting between them. The germline CDR1 and CDR2 sequences are SGHVS and FQNEAQ. This CDR3 is built from 14 residues. The DNA for the CDR3 is TGTGCCAGCAGCTTTGCGGACAGTAACACTGAAGCTTTCTTT. It is translated as CASSFADSNTEAFF. The full variable domain, with the rest looked up from reference TRBV7-8 and TRBJ1-1, is GAGVSQSPRYKVAKRGQDVALRCDPISGHVSLFWYQQALGQGPEFLTYFQNEAQLDKSGLPSDRFFAERPEGSVSTLKIQRTQQEDSAVYLCASSFADSNTEAFFGQGTRLTVV.

The chain joins TRBV7-6 to TRBJ1-2; no definite D call. This CDR3 comprises 18 residues. Trimming left V 5 bases short and J 1 base short, with 23 bases between. The germline V gene has CDR1 SGHVS and CDR2 FNYEAQ. The CDR3 nucleotides read TGTGCCAGCAGCCCAAAACCCCCGTTCTCCAACTTTAACTATGGCTACACCTTC. Translating it yields CASSPKPPFSNFNYGYTF.